Presented here are 7 T cell receptor beta chains from one specimen sequenced in a study of vaccination effects on CD4 cells after COVID-19. What these receptors recognize is not known. A roughly 10-day culture period preceded the isolation of CD4+ T cells. Here immunoSEQ multiplex PCR was the method, and the copy in TCRdb shows in-frame clones only, minus some. The sample holds some 23,000 clones; roughly four fifths are singletons and the top ten take about 10%. Sequencing was performed on CD4+ T cells from PBMCs cultured without peptide, taken before COVID-19 vaccination. Receptors originate from a human donor who received a COVID-19 vaccine.

The chain is built from TRBV7-9 and TRBJ2-3; D is unresolved. The CDR3 is made up of 13 amino acids. Germline assignment: CDR1 SEHNR and CDR2 FQNEAQ (reference sequence). Trimming removed 6 bases from V and 1 base from J, with 8 bases in between. CDR3 nucleotides: TGTGCCAGCAGTTTCTCCGGCACAGATACGCAGTATTTT. This gives the protein CASSFSGTDTQYF.

This chain connects TRBV6-5 to TRBJ1-6; 7 nucleotides line up with TRBD1. In germline, CDR1 is MNHEY, CDR2 SVGAGI. J was trimmed by 6 bases and V by 7 bases; bases with no gene match: 3. The CDR3 consists of 13 residues. CDR3 loop: CASIRDSNSPLHF. The CDR3 nucleotides are TGTGCCAGCATAAGGGACAGTAATTCACCCCTCCACTTT.

This sequence joins TRBV6-2 or TRBV6-3 and TRBJ2-3, with unresolved D. CDR3 length equals 16 residues. Deletions cut 2 bases from V and 1 base from J, with 13 bases between. Germline V gives CDR1 MNHEY, CDR2 SVGEGT. CDR3 loop: CASSYPSFRGTDTQYF. The CDR3 region has the DNA TGTGCCAGCAGTTACCCAAGCTTTCGGGGCACAGATACGCAGTATTTT.

V is TRBV28 and J is TRBJ2-5; 7 bases fit TRBD2. V lost 2 bases, J lost 4 bases, and 4 bases stayed unmatched. This CDR3 has 14 amino acids. CDR1 is MDHEN and CDR2 is SYDVKM in the germline V gene. The CDR3 here is CASSLGLAVETQYF. The CDR3 nucleotides read TGTGCCAGCAGTTTAGGTCTAGCGGTAGAGACCCAGTACTTC.

This clone was detected only a few times. The chain uses TRBV19 and TRBJ1-2; 8 bases line up with TRBD1. V shed 5 bases and J 3 bases; nucleotides not matched to a gene: 8. Per the germline V gene, CDR1 is LNHDA and CDR2 is SQIVND (reference sequence). The CDR3 extends over 15 amino acids. CDR3 protein: CASSPDWTGYYGYTF. CDR3 in DNA: TGTGCCAGTAGTCCAGATTGGACAGGGTACTATGGCTACACCTTC.

V usage is TRBV19 and J usage is TRBJ1-4, with D tentatively TRBD1 (6 bases). Germline assignment: CDR1 LNHDA and CDR2 SQIVND (reference sequence). Trimming shortened V by 4 bases and J by 3 bases, and 12 bases separated the two germline ends. This CDR3 is built from 15 residues. This CDR3 reads CASSTQGHPNEKLFF. For the CDR3, the DNA is TGTGCCAGTAGTACCCAGGGACACCCTAATGAAAAACTGTTTTTT.

This chain uses TRBV4-3 with TRBJ2-4, with 9 bases matching TRBD1. Germline V lookup: CDR1 LGHNA, CDR2 YSLEER. The CDR3 consists of 16 residues. Losses at the gene ends were 3 bases for V and 0 bases for J; bases not matched to a gene: 3. In DNA form, the CDR3 reads TGCGCCAGCAGCCACCCGGGACAGGGAGCCAAAAACATTCAGTACTTC. It is translated as CASSHPGQGAKNIQYF.